The 20 T cell receptor beta chains reported below all come from one sample, sequenced in a study of blood T cell repertoires in COVID-19. The table came from immunoSEQ multiplex PCR; TCRdb's copy has only in-frame clones and leaves some out. The sample holds fewer than 250,000 clones; 80% to 90% are singletons and the top ten take 0.78%. What was sequenced was peripheral blood. These receptors originate from an older woman with acute or convalescent COVID-19.

Written as DNA, the CDR3 is TGCGCCAGCAGCTTGGTTACCCCGGGACTATACGGGGAGCTGTTTTTT. Residues: CASSLVTPGLYGELFF. The chain combines TRBV5-1 with TRBJ2-2; 7 bases line up with TRBD2. J was trimmed by 7 bases and V by 0 bases; bases with no gene match: 9. The CDR3 sequence is 16 residues long. Germline CDR1 and CDR2: SGHRS and YFSETQ.

The sample holds one count of this clone. The rearrangement joins TRBV7-2 to TRBJ2-1; unclear D gene. The CDR3 runs 11 residues. CDR1 and CDR2 (germline): SGHTA, FQGNSA. Trimming pared 6 bases from V and 7 bases from J, leaving 7 bases between. CDR3 region: CASSQVNEQFF. Here the CDR3 DNA reads TGTGCCAGCAGTCAGGTTAATGAGCAGTTCTTC.

DNA of the CDR3: TGCGCCAGCAGCTTGGGCGGATTCCAAGAGACCCAGTACTTC. Encoded protein: CASSLGGFQETQYF. The chain combines TRBV5-1 with TRBJ2-5; the D is unclear. Trimming took off 0 bases at V and 1 base at J, with 7 bases between the two ends. The germline V gene has CDR1 SGHRS and CDR2 YFSETQ. CDR3 size: 14 residues. Complete variable domain (other parts from reference TRBV5-1 and TRBJ2-5): KAGVTQTPRYLIKTRGQQVTLSCSPISGHRSVSWYQQTPGQGLQFLFEYFSETQRNKGNFPGRFSGRQFSNSRSEMNVSTLELGDSALYLCASSLGGFQETQYFGPGTRLLVL.

The rearrangement links TRBV2 to TRBJ2-5, with D possibly matching TRBD2 (5 bases). Germline-derived CDR1 and CDR2 are SNHLY and FYNNEI. The CDR3 has 16 residues. V lost 2 bases to trimming and J lost 1 base, with 14 bases between them. CDR3 in amino acids: CASSEIGVGSQETQYF. The CDR3 region has the DNA TGTGCCAGCAGTGAAATTGGAGTGGGGAGCCAAGAGACCCAGTACTTC.

The rearrangement uses TRBV28 and TRBJ2-7; D is unclear. The CDR3 covers 14 residues. Trimming removed 4 bases at V and 1 base at J, with 11 bases between. Germline V gene data show CDR1 as MDHEN and CDR2 as SYDVKM. CDR3 bases: TGTGCCAGCAGTTCCGTAAGCAGGTCCTACGAGCAGTACTTC. It yields the protein CASSSVSRSYEQYF.

V and J are TRBV2 and TRBJ1-5, with D perhaps TRBD1 (5 bases). Trimming cost V 3 bases and J 6 bases, with 18 bases left between them. The germline gives CDR1 SNHLY, CDR2 FYNNEI. This CDR3 has 16 residues. Written as DNA, the CDR3 is TGTGCCAGCAGTGATGGGCGGCGGGGGGTAGGTCAGCCCCAGCATTTT. Translating it yields CASSDGRRGVGQPQHF.

This clone was recorded only once. The chain recombines TRBV7-9 with TRBJ1-2, with 8 bases that match TRBD1. Germline V lookup: CDR1 SEHNR, CDR2 FQNEAQ (reference sequence). This CDR3 has 14 residues. After removal of 0 bases from V and 8 bases from J, the junction contained 5 bases not matched to a gene. The CDR3 DNA follows: TGTGCCAGCAGCTTAGCGCGTGGACAGGGAGGCTACACCTTC. This encodes CASSLARGQGGYTF. Full variable domain (remainder filled in from reference TRBV7-9 and TRBJ1-2): DTGVSQNPRHKITKRGQNVTFRCDPISEHNRLYWYRQTLGQGPEFLTYFQNEAQLEKSRLLSDRFSAERPKGSFSTLEIQRTEQGDSAMYLCASSLARGQGGYTFGSGTRLTVV.

The chain carries TRBV4-1 and TRBJ2-2; no clear D. V lost 3 bases and J 4 bases, leaving 9 bases between the germline ends. Germline V gives CDR1 MGHRA, CDR2 YSYEKL. The CDR3 has 14 residues. The CDR3 loop is CASSQGLFTGELFF. In DNA, the CDR3 is TGCGCCAGCAGCCAGGGCCTATTCACCGGGGAGCTGTTTTTT.

The table lists this clone with a count of one. This sequence joins TRBV11-3 and TRBJ2-7, with 10 bases identical to TRBD1. The junction had 6 bases not matched to a gene; V was cut back by 5 bases and J by 5 bases. CDR1 is SGHNT and CDR2 is YENEEA in the germline V gene. The CDR3 extends over 14 amino acids. CDR3: CASSPGTGEHEQYF. The CDR3 DNA reads TGTGCCAGCAGCCCAGGGACAGGGGAGCACGAGCAGTACTTC.

CDR3 coding DNA: TGTGCCAGCAGCTTAGATGGGAGAGGCTACACCTTC. Translation gives CASSLDGRGYTF. The J gene is TRBJ1-2, the V gene TRBV7-8, with no clear D. The CDR3 has 12 amino acids. The V end lost 1 base, the J end lost 8 bases, and 8 bases lay between the germline ends. The germline CDR1 and CDR2 sequences are SGHVS and FQNEAQ.

The chain is built from TRBV6-5 and TRBJ1-1, with D uncertain. Germline CDR1 is MNHEY and CDR2 is SVGAGI. The CDR3 length is 13 residues. Trimming stripped 2 bases from V and 7 bases from J, with 11 bases between. Written as DNA, the CDR3 is TGTGCCAGCAGTTACGTTAGAGGGATTGAAGCTTTCTTT. Translation gives CASSYVRGIEAFF.

The sample holds one count of this clone. This sequence joins TRBV19 and TRBJ1-5; D gene uncertain. V dropped 8 bases and J dropped 0 bases, with 11 bases sitting between them. The germline V gene has CDR1 LNHDA and CDR2 SQIVND (reference sequence). The CDR3 has 14 amino acids. The CDR3 reads CASGQNPSNQPQHF. In DNA form, the CDR3 reads TGTGCCAGTGGGCAGAACCCTAGCAATCAGCCCCAGCATTTT.

CDR3 amino acids: CASSLVSRGLRPGELFF. CDR3 sequence (DNA): TGTGCCAGCAGCTTAGTTTCCAGGGGCCTGCGTCCCGGGGAGCTGTTTTTT. This chain links TRBV7-2 with TRBJ2-2, with D possibly being TRBD1 (6 bases). The germline gives CDR1 SGHTA, CDR2 FQGNSA. The V gene lost 1 base and the J gene lost 6 bases, with 18 bases spanning the gap. The CDR3 runs to 17 residues.

This chain links TRBV5-4 with TRBJ1-1, with 8 nucleotides matching TRBD1. J gave up 6 bases and V 0 bases, and 1 base lay outside the gene matches. The CDR3 length is 13 residues. Germline CDR1 is SGHNT and CDR2 is YYREEE (reference sequence). CDR3 bases: TGTGCCAGCAGCTTGGCAGGGGGCTCTGAAGCTTTCTTT. This translates into CASSLAGGSEAFF.

The V gene is TRBV5-1, the J gene TRBJ2-3; 9 positions agree with TRBD2. V shed 2 bases, J shed 3 bases, and the junction held 7 bases outside the gene matches. Germline V gene sequence: CDR1 SGHRS, CDR2 YFSETQ. The CDR3 sequence is 16 residues long. The DNA for the CDR3 is TGCGCCAGCAGCTTCCCGGCGGGAGGGCCAACAGATACGCAGTATTTT. It yields the protein CASSFPAGGPTDTQYF.

The chain carries TRBV10-3 and TRBJ1-5; 7 nucleotides agree with TRBD1. This CDR3 comprises 13 residues. CDR1 is ENHRY, CDR2 SYGVKD, per germline. After removal of 6 bases from V and 6 bases from J, the junction contained 5 bases not matched to a gene. Here the CDR3 reads CAIRDRFGQPQHF. CDR3 nucleotide sequence: TGTGCCATCAGGGACAGGTTTGGTCAGCCCCAGCATTTT.

This clone was recorded only once. The rearrangement joins TRBV6-5 to TRBJ2-5; maybe TRBD2 (7 bases). V was clipped by 2 bases and J by 5 bases, with 15 bases between them. The V gene's germline CDR1 is MNHEY and CDR2 SVGAGI. The CDR3 runs to 15 residues. In nucleotides, the CDR3 is TGTGCCAGCAGTTACGTGGGGGGGCAGTGGGAGACCCAGTACTTC. Its translation: CASSYVGGQWETQYF.

The gene calls are TRBV19 and TRBJ1-2; D unclear. The CDR3 totals 13 residues. Trimming removed 5 bases at V and 4 bases at J, with 11 bases between. Germline V gene data show CDR1 as LNHDA and CDR2 as SQIVND (reference sequence). The CDR3: CASSEVVGYGYTF. CDR3 sequence (DNA): TGTGCCAGTAGTGAGGTAGTGGGCTATGGCTACACCTTC.

The rearrangement links TRBV28 to TRBJ1-2; D gene ambiguous. Germline V lookup: CDR1 MDHEN, CDR2 SYDVKM. The CDR3 extends over 14 amino acids. V lost 1 base to trimming and J lost 0 bases, with 6 bases between them. This CDR3 reads CASSLSKPNYGYTF. The CDR3 coding sequence is TGTGCCAGCAGTTTATCAAAGCCTAACTATGGCTACACCTTC.

V is TRBV18 and J is TRBJ2-5, with 7 bases fitting TRBD1. The CDR3 length is 13 residues. Germline CDR1 and CDR2: KGHSH and LQKENI. V lost 3 bases and J lost 3; bases outside the gene matches: 1. The CDR3, as DNA: TGTGCCAGCTCACCGGGGACAGAAGAGACCCAGTACTTC. This codes for CASSPGTEETQYF.